This TCR beta chain was recovered during a study of blood T cell repertoires in COVID-19. In the authors' methods: Cell counts per sample came from amplifying reference gene primers. Repertoires were generated with immunoSEQ multiplex PCR, while TCRdb's copy carries only in-frame clones and drops some. V, J and clone size were drawn from that table, and D and trimming were deduced from the DNA. The sample comprises 190,000 or so clones, approximately 83% of which are singletons, and less than 8.5% rests with the top ten. Clinical history as reported by participants underpinned cohort assignment. The recovered donors of Cohort 3 showed two negative PCRs, clearance, or symptom resolution. There are 14 residues in the CDR3. The V end lost 0 bases, the J end lost 4 bases, and 10 bases lay between the germline ends. Germline V gives CDR1 SGHNT, CDR2 YYREEE (reference sequence).

Sequenced material: PBMCs or T cells enriched from blood (not recorded which). The clonotype was recovered from a man aged 40-50 years who had recovered from COVID-19. This chain links TRBV5-4 with TRBJ1-2; unclear D gene. The CDR3 region has the DNA TGTGCCAGCAGCTTGGGTGGCCCGTCCTATGGCTACACCTTC. This codes for CASSLGGPSYGYTF.